These 4 T cell receptor beta chains came from one sample sequenced in a study of immune evolution from preneoplasia to lung adenocarcinoma. TCRdb keeps only in-frame clones here, not all; method: immunoSEQ multiplex PCR. Seen here are roughly 40,000 clones, roughly 80% observed once, and the top ten hold roughly 4.7%. Sequenced sample: FFPE invasive lung adenocarcinoma tissue. The receptors derive from a person in their sixties with lung adenocarcinoma.

The genes are TRBV2 and TRBJ2-2; either TRBD1 or TRBD2 may supply D (5 bases each). The CDR3 extends over 13 amino acids. Germline CDR1 and CDR2: SNHLY and FYNNEI. V gave up 7 bases and J gave up 8 bases, with 14 bases separating them. CDR3 residues: CASTTERGGELFF. CDR3 DNA sequence: TGTGCCAGCACAACGGAGAGGGGTGGGGAGCTGTTTTTT.

V and J are TRBV11-1 and TRBJ1-3, with D perhaps TRBD1 (5 bases). Germline assignment: CDR1 SGHAT and CDR2 FQDESV (reference sequence). V gave up 1 base and J gave up 3 bases, with 13 bases separating them. The CDR3 sequence is 16 residues long. This CDR3 is CASSLVQGVLGNTIYF. The CDR3, as DNA: TGTGCCAGCAGCTTAGTTCAAGGGGTGCTTGGAAACACCATATATTTT.

The rearrangement uses TRBV11-3 and TRBJ1-1; D is ambiguous. The CDR3 has 14 residues. CDR1 and CDR2 (germline): SGHNT, YENEEA. Between the trimmed V and J ends, which lost 4 bases and 0 bases, there was a span of 9 bases. The DNA for the CDR3 is TGTGCCAGCAGCTCCCAGACCCTGAACACTGAAGCTTTCTTT. This translates into CASSSQTLNTEAFF. Drawing the rest from reference TRBV11-3 and TRBJ1-1, the complete variable domain is EAGVVQSPRYKIIEKKQPVAFWCNPISGHNTLYWYLQNLGQGPELLIRYENEEAVDDSQLPKDRFSAERLKGVDSTLKIQPAELGDSAVYLCASSSQTLNTEAFFGQGTRLTVV.

As to this clone: Other DNA sequences in the sample encode the same CDR3. This CDR3 is CASSLTVGNTIYF. The CDR3, as DNA: TGTGCCAGCAGCTTAACGGTGGGAAACACCATATATTTT. The chain uses TRBV11-2 and TRBJ1-3; no definite D call. Per the germline V gene, CDR1 is SGHAT and CDR2 is FQNNGV. V was shortened by 2 bases and J by 4 bases, with 6 bases between the two germline ends. This CDR3 is 13 amino acids long.